This T cell receptor beta chain was found in a study of blood T cell repertoires in COVID-19. About the research overall: Sites across the United States, Italy and Spain contributed samples from acute and convalescent COVID-19. Nucleic acid was either cDNA or gDNA, and it came from T cells, B-cell-depleted T cells, or PBMCs.

The age range of participants was 18 to 89 years, with residence in around 22 US areas. Assay: immunoSEQ multiplex PCR; the TCRdb copy retains only in-frame clones and omits some. The sample includes approximately 270,000 clones, over 80% seen only once; the top ten take approximately 1.2%. The receptor was isolated from a human donor in a cohort exposed to, infected with or recovered from COVID-19 (not recorded which). The donor label of this sample is uncertain. Sequenced sample: PBMCs or T cells enriched from blood (not recorded which).

The CDR3 is CASSLEVRQGGIEQYF. For the CDR3, the DNA is TGCGCCAGCAGCTTGGAGGTTAGACAGGGGGGAATCGAGCAGTACTTC. V and J are TRBV5-1 and TRBJ2-7; 9 nucleotides line up with TRBD1. The CDR3 contains 16 residues. The V gene's germline CDR1 is SGHRS and CDR2 YFSETQ. The J segment lost 6 bases and the V segment lost 0 bases, leaving 10 bases of the junction unmatched.